These 14 T cell receptor beta chains originate from one sample sequenced in a study of blood T cell repertoires in COVID-19 (dated by TCRdb to 2020 to 2022). Library preparation employed the immunoSEQ multiplex PCR assay. TCRdb provides this immuneACCESS table in a form limited to in-frame rearrangements. Some clones are lacking; in checked studies, under half of them reflect an unresolved V gene, and why the rest are absent is not known. The sample contains 150,000 to 200,000 clones, about 80% of them found a single time. Around 7% of the sample is in the top ten clones. Sequencing input: peripheral blood. These receptor sequences come from a woman in her 40s with COVID-19, enrolled during active disease.

This rearrangement joins TRBV25-1 to TRBJ1-1, with D possibly matching TRBD1 (5 bases). V gave up 2 bases and J gave up 11 bases, with 15 bases separating them. The CDR3 is made up of 13 amino acids. The germline gives CDR1 MGHDK, CDR2 SYGVNS. In DNA form, the CDR3 reads TGTGCCAGCAGTGAAGGGCAGGGAGGTGAGGCTTTCTTT. Protein: CASSEGQGGEAFF. The full variable domain, completed using reference TRBV25-1 and TRBJ1-1, is EADIYQTPRYLVIGTGKKITLECSQTMGHDKMYWYQQDPGMELHLIHYSYGVNSTEKGDLSSESTVSRIRTEHFPLTLESARPSHTSQYLCASSEGQGGEAFFGQGTRLTVV.

The V call is TRBV24-1, the J call TRBJ1-1; 8 nucleotides align to TRBD1. The CDR3 is 12 residues long. The junction had 0 bases not matched to a gene; V was cut back by 2 bases and J by 8 bases. Germline V gene data show CDR1 as KGHDR and CDR2 as SFDVKD. The CDR3 bases are TGTGCCACCAGTGATTACAGGGGGGAAGCTTTCTTT. Translation gives CATSDYRGEAFF.

The chain has TRBV6-5 and TRBJ2-5; D is possibly TRBD1 (6 bases). The germline V gene encodes CDR1 MNHEY and CDR2 SVGAGI. The CDR3 loop spans 13 amino acids. Trimming left V 7 bases short and J 4 bases short, with 13 bases between. The CDR3 DNA reads as TGTGCCAGCATAGCCCCAGGGGTAGAGACCCAGTACTTC. It codes for CASIAPGVETQYF.

The J gene is TRBJ2-1, the V gene TRBV2; D is perhaps TRBD2 (5 bases). Germline V gives CDR1 SNHLY, CDR2 FYNNEI. V was pared by 2 bases and J by 10 bases, with 6 bases between. This CDR3 is built from 11 residues. CDR3: CASSETREQFF. In nucleotides, the CDR3 is TGTGCCAGCAGTGAAACTAGGGAGCAGTTCTTC.

The chain is built from TRBV12-1 and TRBJ2-3; the tabulated D call, TRBD2, remains unverified against the DNA. TRBV12-1 is reported as a pseudogene. CDR3 size: 12 residues. CDR3 protein: CASFDSTDTQYF. The DNA of the CDR3 is TGTGCCAGCTTTGACTCGACAGATACGCAGTATTTT.

The chain has TRBV5-5 and TRBJ1-2; 8 bases agree with TRBD1. CDR3 length: 16 residues. V gave up 4 bases and J gave up 5 bases; unmatched junction bases: 13. Germline loops: CDR1 SGHKS, CDR2 YYEKEE (reference sequence). In DNA, the CDR3 is TGTGCCAGCAGCCAGAGAATCGGGACAGGCAATTATGGCTACACCTTC. It encodes CASSQRIGTGNYGYTF.

This clone was seen just once. The chain carries TRBV30 and TRBJ2-2; TRBD2 matches 8 bases. The CDR3 length is 14 residues. The germline gives CDR1 GTSNPN, CDR2 SVGIG (reference sequence). Trimming took 0 bases from V and 4 from J; bases not matched to a gene: 1. CDR3 coding DNA: TGTGCCTGGAGTGTAAGCGGGGGCACCGGGGAGCTGTTTTTT. It yields the protein CAWSVSGGTGELFF.

The J gene is TRBJ2-1, the V gene TRBV5-8; D might be TRBD1 (6 bases). The germline V gene encodes CDR1 SGHTS and CDR2 YDEGEE. The CDR3 has 15 residues. Trimming pared 4 bases from V and 2 bases from J, leaving 13 bases between. The CDR3 loop reads CASSHRASTYNEQFF. Written as DNA, the CDR3 is TGTGCCAGCAGCCACAGGGCTTCTACCTACAATGAGCAGTTCTTC.

The rearrangement uses TRBV6-5 and TRBJ2-2, with 8 nucleotides matching TRBD2. V trimming: 5 bases; J trimming: 1 base; junction bases outside the gene matches: 3. Germline V lookup: CDR1 MNHEY, CDR2 SVGAGI. The CDR3 loop spans 15 amino acids. CDR3 coding DNA: TGTGCCAGCAGTCTCCGGGAGGGGAACACCGGGGAGCTGTTTTTT. Translated, it gives CASSLREGNTGELFF.

The rearrangement links TRBV9 to TRBJ1-5; TRBD1 is a possible D gene (5 bases). V lost 3 bases, J lost 2 bases, and 12 bases lay in between. Germline CDR1 and CDR2: SGDLS and YYNGEE. The CDR3 runs 15 residues. The CDR3 bases are TGTGCCAGCAGCGCGGGGGGTTCCGGCAATCAGCCCCAGCATTTT. Residues: CASSAGGSGNQPQHF.

This clone has more than one count but fewer than ten. This chain uses TRBV30 with TRBJ2-2; a weak D match, TRBD2 (7 bases). The germline CDR1 and CDR2 sequences are GTSNPN and SVGIG (reference sequence). The CDR3 covers 15 residues. The CDR3 DNA sequence: TGTGCGGCGGGGGCTAGCGGACGGAACACCGGGGAGCTGTTTTTT. Translation gives CAAGASGRNTGELFF.

V usage is TRBV19 and J usage is TRBJ2-7; D gene ambiguous. There are 16 residues in the CDR3. Germline CDR1 and CDR2: LNHDA and SQIVND (reference sequence). Trimming removed 4 bases at V and 2 bases at J, with 18 bases between. The CDR3 here is CASSTTLTEPAYEQYF. CDR3 bases: TGTGCCAGTAGTACCACCCTGACTGAACCCGCCTACGAGCAGTACTTC.

A few counts support this clone. The chain links TRBV6-6 to TRBJ2-1; the match to TRBD1 covers 7 bases. V dropped 6 bases and J dropped 5; count of bases not matched to a gene: 1. This CDR3 is 12 amino acids long. The germline gives CDR1 MNHNY, CDR2 SVGAGI (reference sequence). CDR3 in amino acids: CASSDRDNEQFF. The CDR3 nucleotides are TGTGCCAGCAGCGACAGGGACAATGAGCAGTTCTTC.

A remark on this clone: The same CDR3 arises from other DNA sequences in this sample as well. The J gene is TRBJ2-3, the V gene TRBV3-1 (or the pseudogene TRBV3-2), with D possibly TRBD2 on 6 matching bases. Trimming left V 4 bases short and J 0 bases short, with 11 bases between. Germline V gene lookup returns CDR1 LGHDT and CDR2 YNNKEL (reference sequence). There are 15 residues in the CDR3. CDR3 loop: CASSPTGTSTDTQYF. DNA of the CDR3: TGTGCCAGCAGCCCAACCGGGACTAGCACAGATACGCAGTATTTT.